These 29 T cell receptor beta chains came from one sample sequenced in a study of blood T cells in healthy people across ages (dated by TCRdb to about 2015). The library was made by 5' RACE. Data came from an Illumina HiSeq 2500. A second PCR of roughly 7 to 11 cycles was performed with a sample-barcoded 5' primer and a J-beta primer mix. The raw public reads went through TCRdb reprocessing: fastp at Q25, MiXCR clone calling, in-frame beta chains kept. Rows merge per CDR3 protein into single entries with the most common DNA and genes. The sample profile shows some 860,000 distinct CDR3 sequences; more than 50% of them were found once. About 26% of the sample belongs to the ten largest clones. The source material was blood. The receptors were gathered from a man in his forties or fifties in good health.

The V call is TRBV27, the J call TRBJ1-2, with TRBD1 matching over 7 bases. The CDR3 spans 14 residues. V trimming: 4 bases; J trimming: 2 bases; junction bases outside the gene matches: 4. Germline-derived CDR1 and CDR2 are MNHEY and SMNVEV (reference sequence). CDR3 protein: CASSYKTGNYGYTF. The CDR3, as DNA: TGTGCCAGCAGTTATAAGACAGGGAACTATGGCTACACCTTC.

The chain recombines TRBV4-1 with TRBJ2-7; 9 bases fit TRBD1. Germline CDR1 MGHRA, CDR2 YSYEKL. V dropped 1 base and J dropped 3; count of bases not matched to a gene: 10. The length of the CDR3 is 17 residues. The CDR3 sequence: CASSQAVVGQGHYEQYF. The CDR3 bases are TGCGCCAGCAGCCAAGCCGTCGTGGGACAGGGCCACTACGAGCAGTACTTC.

This clonotype turned up a few times. The V call is TRBV7-9, the J call TRBJ2-7, with D possibly being TRBD1 (5 bases). The J call is uncertain, as TRBJ2-4 better fits the DNA end. This CDR3 is built from 15 residues. CDR1 and CDR2 (germline): SEHNR, FQNEAQ (reference sequence). The CDR3 DNA reads TGTGCCAGCAGCCACATCATGGGGCCCAAAAACATTCAGTACTTC. Amino acids: CASSHIMGPKNIQYF.

J is TRBJ2-1 and V is TRBV18, with D perhaps TRBD2 (6 bases). Trimming left V 3 bases short and J 0 bases short, with 21 bases between. Germline V lookup: CDR1 KGHSH, CDR2 LQKENI. This CDR3 comprises 19 residues. In DNA form, the CDR3 reads TGTGCCAGCTCACCCCTGGCGGGACGAGGCATGATCTCCTACAATGAGCAGTTCTTC. Translated, it gives CASSPLAGRGMISYNEQFF.

V is TRBV6-7 and J is TRBJ2-5, with no clear D. TRBV6-7 is an ORF, and what it does is uncertain. The CDR3 has 14 amino acids. V was cut by 0 bases and J by 0 bases, with 5 bases left in between. The CDR3 loop reads CASSYSSNQETQYF. DNA of the CDR3: TGTGCCAGCAGTTACTCAAGCAACCAAGAGACCCAGTACTTC.

The V call is TRBV6-5, the J call TRBJ2-4; D is possibly TRBD1 (6 bases). The V and J ends lost 9 bases and 7 bases respectively, with 19 bases between them. CDR1 is MNHEY and CDR2 is SVGAGI in the germline V gene. The CDR3 spans 14 residues. Here the CDR3 reads CASSPDRNQNIQYF. The DNA of the CDR3 is TGTGCCAGTAGTCCAGACAGGAACCAGAACATTCAGTACTTC.

V is TRBV6-6 and J is TRBJ2-1, with 7 positions matching TRBD1. Germline V lookup: CDR1 MNHNY, CDR2 SVGAGI (reference sequence). Trimming at V came to 7 bases and at J to 12 bases, leaving 9 bases not matched to a gene. The CDR3 runs to 12 residues. The CDR3 bases are TGTGCCAGCATCGAAGGGGGACAGACGCAGTTCTTC. It is translated as CASIEGGQTQFF.

A few counts support this clonotype. This CDR3 is CASSLTRETQYF. CDR3 nucleotides: TGCGCCAGCAGCTTGACACGCGAGACCCAGTACTTC. The chain combines TRBV5-1 with TRBJ2-5; D is unresolved. The CDR3 consists of 12 residues. V lost 1 base to trimming and J lost 5 bases, with 6 bases between them. Per the germline V gene, CDR1 is SGHRS and CDR2 is YFSETQ.

V gene TRBV14 combines with J gene TRBJ2-3, with D possibly being TRBD2 (5 bases). Germline CDR1 SGHDN, CDR2 FVKESK. Trimming stripped 3 bases from V and 1 base from J, with 14 bases between. The CDR3 covers 16 residues. Here the CDR3 DNA reads TGTGCCAGCAGCCACGATTATGGGAGTCGCACAGATACGCAGTATTTT. It codes for CASSHDYGSRTDTQYF.

The chain recombines TRBV3-1 with TRBJ2-7; the match to TRBD1 covers 7 bases. CDR1 and CDR2 from the germline V gene are LGHDT and YNNKEL (reference sequence). This CDR3 has 13 amino acids. With V trimmed by 9 bases and J by 1 base, 6 bases remained unmatched. The CDR3 DNA is TGTGCCAGTAGGGGACAGACGTCCTACGAGCAGTACTTC. As protein: CASRGQTSYEQYF.

J is TRBJ2-7 and V is TRBV5-1; 10 positions agree with TRBD1. Unmatched junction bases numbered 6, after V lost 7 bases and J lost 5 bases. Germline V gives CDR1 SGHRS, CDR2 YFSETQ. CDR3 size: 13 residues. The CDR3 region is CASRTGTGDEQYF. CDR3 sequence (DNA): TGCGCCAGCCGGACCGGGACAGGGGACGAGCAGTACTTC.

This clonotype was observed once. This sequence joins TRBV20-1 and TRBJ1-6; D gene uncertain. Per germline, CDR1 DFQATT and CDR2 SNEGSKA (reference sequence). This CDR3 is 16 amino acids long. The V end lost 6 bases, the J end lost 0 bases, and 15 bases lay between the germline ends. CDR3 residues: CSAIRPSGSYNSPLHF. CDR3 in DNA: TGCAGTGCCATAAGGCCGTCCGGCTCCTATAATTCACCCCTCCACTTT.

The genes are TRBV27 and TRBJ2-7; 7 bases match TRBD1. Germline V gene data show CDR1 as MNHEY and CDR2 as SMNVEV (reference sequence). CDR3 length: 14 residues. Trimming removed 4 bases from V and 1 base from J; junction bases left unmatched: 4. In nucleotides, the CDR3 is TGTGCCAGCAGTTGGACAGGACAGTCCTACGAGCAGTACTTC. It yields the protein CASSWTGQSYEQYF.

This clonotype was seen ten or more times. The chain is built from TRBV20-1 and TRBJ2-7; D may be TRBD1 (7 bases). Germline values: CDR1 DFQATT, CDR2 SNEGSKA (reference sequence). The CDR3 contains 15 residues. Trimming stripped 3 bases from V and 3 bases from J, with 18 bases between. This CDR3 is CSAREGQKTVYEQYF. In DNA form, the CDR3 reads TGCAGTGCTAGGGAGGGACAGAAGACCGTCTACGAGCAGTACTTC.

V usage is TRBV9 and J usage is TRBJ2-2; D possibly corresponds to TRBD1 (5 bases). The CDR3 is 16 amino acids. Germline CDR1 reads SGDLS; CDR2 reads YYNGEE. V was shortened by 0 bases and J by 2 bases, with 11 bases between the two germline ends. For the CDR3, the DNA is TGTGCCAGCAGCGTAGCTAGGCAGGGAAACACCGGGGAGCTGTTTTTT. This sequence encodes CASSVARQGNTGELFF.

The gene calls are TRBV28 and TRBJ2-5, with D possibly matching TRBD1 (6 bases). Germline V lookup: CDR1 MDHEN, CDR2 SYDVKM. CDR3 length: 15 amino acids. The V and J ends lost 9 bases and 5 bases respectively, with 22 bases between them. The CDR3 spells CASLYRGLSRETQYF. DNA for the CDR3: TGTGCCAGTCTCTATAGGGGGTTGTCCAGGGAGACCCAGTACTTC.

The rearrangement links TRBV6-2 or TRBV6-3 to TRBJ2-1; D is possibly TRBD1 (5 bases). The CDR3 loop spans 15 amino acids. CDR1 is MNHEY and CDR2 is SVGEGT in the germline V gene. The V gene lost 5 bases and the J gene lost 3 bases, with 14 bases spanning the gap. The CDR3 DNA reads as TGTGCCAGCAGTCCCAAGTCGCAGGGCTACAATGAGCAGTTCTTC. Translation gives CASSPKSQGYNEQFF.

This clonotype was counted a few times. The chain joins TRBV29-1 to TRBJ2-1; 7 bases fit TRBD1. After removal of 6 bases from V and 4 bases from J, the junction contained 15 bases not matched to a gene. Germline CDR1 reads SQVTM; CDR2 reads ANQGSEA. The CDR3 spans 16 residues. This CDR3 is CSVNPLDRNIYNEQFF. In nucleotides, the CDR3 is TGCAGCGTAAACCCCTTGGACAGGAACATTTACAATGAGCAGTTCTTC.

This rearrangement joins TRBV20-1 to TRBJ2-3, with 7 bases identical to TRBD2. The germline V gene has CDR1 DFQATT and CDR2 SNEGSKA (reference sequence). Trimming removed 3 bases from V and 1 base from J; junction bases left unmatched: 10. There are 16 residues in the CDR3. The CDR3 DNA reads as TGCAGTGCTAGCCTAGCACGGACTAGACGCACAGATACGCAGTATTTT. Its translation: CSASLARTRRTDTQYF.

This sequence joins TRBV6-1 and TRBJ2-1, with 7 bases aligning to TRBD2. The length of the CDR3 is 16 residues. With 6 bases clipped from V and 4 bases from J, the junction kept 12 bases outside the gene matches. Germline assignment: CDR1 MNHNS and CDR2 SASEGT. CDR3 DNA: TGTGCCAGCAGGGGTCTTCAGGGCGGGGGTTACAATGAGCAGTTCTTC. Protein product: CASRGLQGGGYNEQFF.

This chain connects TRBV12-3 or TRBV12-4 to TRBJ2-7; 10 nucleotides agree with TRBD1. The V and J ends lost 5 bases and 4 bases, in that order; junction bases with no gene match: 8. The CDR3 is 15 residues long. The CDR3 DNA is TGTGCCAGCAGTACCCGGGACAGGGGTCAGTACGAGCAGTACTTC. It codes for CASSTRDRGQYEQYF.

The chain carries TRBV5-4 and TRBJ2-5, with no clear D. CDR3 length: 14 amino acids. Germline lookup yields CDR1 SGHNT and CDR2 YYREEE (reference sequence). Trimming removed 4 bases from V and 11 bases from J, with 21 bases in between. Written as DNA, the CDR3 is TGTGCCAGCAGCGTGGTTGGACCTTCCAATGAGCAGTACTTC. Protein: CASSVVGPSNEQYF.

The rearrangement uses TRBV27 and TRBJ1-1, with unresolved D. The CDR3 is 13 residues long. The germline V gene encodes CDR1 MNHEY and CDR2 SMNVEV (reference sequence). Trimming shortened V by 8 bases and J by 4 bases, and 14 bases separated the two germline ends. CDR3 nucleotides: TGTGCCAGCCGCGGATCTATACTCACTGAAGCTTTCTTT. Encoded protein: CASRGSILTEAFF.

The V and J genes are TRBV5-1 and TRBJ2-1; 10 bases align to TRBD2. V was clipped by 0 bases and J by 12 bases; unmatched bases: 12. This CDR3 spans 16 amino acids. Germline V CDR1 and CDR2: SGHRS, YFSETQ. The chain's CDR3 is CASSLGAGGPKGGQFF. The CDR3, as DNA: TGCGCCAGCAGCTTGGGAGCGGGAGGGCCGAAGGGTGGGCAGTTCTTC.

The chain carries TRBV7-8 and TRBJ1-5; D remains ambiguous. This CDR3 is built from 16 residues. V lost 6 bases to trimming and J lost 0 bases, with 15 bases between them. Germline V gives CDR1 SGHVS, CDR2 FQNEAQ. The CDR3 is CASSHLRHSSNQPQHF. CDR3 coding DNA: TGTGCCAGCAGTCACCTTAGGCATAGTAGCAATCAGCCCCAGCATTTT.

In this sample, this clonotype turned up a few times. V gene TRBV5-1 combines with J gene TRBJ2-1; D tentatively fits TRBD1 or TRBD2 (6 bases each). Per the germline V gene, CDR1 is SGHRS and CDR2 is YFSETQ. V was clipped by 3 bases and J by 8 bases, with 9 bases between them. The CDR3 is 12 residues long. CDR3 protein: CASSSEGDEQFF. Written as DNA, the CDR3 is TGCGCCAGCAGCTCGGAGGGGGATGAGCAGTTCTTC.

V gene TRBV2 combines with J gene TRBJ2-5, with D uncertain. Trimming took off 5 bases at V and 5 bases at J, with 3 bases between the two ends. The germline V gene encodes CDR1 SNHLY and CDR2 FYNNEI. CDR3 length: 10 amino acids. This CDR3 reads CASSTETQYF. The CDR3 DNA follows: TGTGCCAGCAGTACTGAGACCCAGTACTTC.

This chain joins TRBV10-3 and TRBJ1-4, with D perhaps TRBD1 (5 bases). V was trimmed by 4 bases and J by 5 bases, leaving 8 bases between them. The CDR3 loop spans 13 amino acids. From germline, CDR1 is ENHRY and CDR2 SYGVKD. This CDR3 reads CAISGQKNEKLFF. The CDR3 nucleotides read TGTGCCATCAGTGGACAGAAAAATGAAAAACTGTTTTTT.

This clonotype has only one observation. This rearrangement joins TRBV7-8 to TRBJ2-7, with D perhaps assigned TRBD1 or TRBD2 (5 bases each). V was cut by 1 base and J by 8 bases, with 15 bases left in between. Germline V gives CDR1 SGHVS, CDR2 FQNEAQ. The CDR3 runs 14 residues. The CDR3, as DNA: TGTGCCAGCAGCTTAGACGGGGCAGTCAAGAAGCAGTACTTC. Amino acid sequence: CASSLDGAVKKQYF.